This T cell receptor (beta chain) emerged from a study of shared clonotypes between healthy human individuals. Study-level points and caveats: Rarefaction demonstrated incomplete sorted-subset sequencing despite large depth. Clonotypes shared by all four donors outscored non-shared clonotypes in generation probability.

This clone was seen only once. The antigen is not known. V lost 1 base and J lost 4; bases outside the gene matches: 8. This CDR3 has 16 amino acids. Germline V gives CDR1 SGHTA, CDR2 FQGNSA. Only in-frame clones appear in the TCRdb table, and some are missing; sequencing was by immunoSEQ multiplex PCR. The top ten clones hold under 65% of a sample with approximately 87,000 clones, 50% to 70% of them seen once. Sequencing input: memory CD8+ T cells sorted from blood. Sample subset: CD45RO+ cells pooled with CCR7-negative TemRA cells. The sequence was obtained from a man aged 30 to 39 in good health. The rearrangement joins TRBV7-2 to TRBJ2-7; the match to TRBD1 covers 9 bases. The CDR3: CASSLEVGTGLYEQYF. The DNA for the CDR3 is TGTGCCAGCAGCTTAGAGGTGGGGACAGGGTTGTACGAGCAGTACTTC.